This T cell receptor beta chain was recorded in a study of blood T cell repertoires in COVID-19 (TCRdb year 2020). For context, the study as a whole: Collaborator samples came from the United States, Italy and Spain and covered acute and convalescent phases of COVID-19. The material from the prospective study consisted of cDNA or gDNA derived from T cells, B-cell-depleted T cells, or PBMCs. Where HLA class I and class II types were available, the types were taken from metadata supplied by the sample provider, not from assay-based typing. Samples came from the ongoing ImmuneRACE study (first 160 participants) plus 1,254 subjects from 6 global collaborators. The repertoires were released in a freely available public database meant as a resource for research on the immune response to SARS-CoV-2. Sample metadata almost always included a de-identified subject ID, COVID-19 status, age in years and sex. Subjects who had been exposed to COVID-19, were actively infected with it, or had recovered from it provided the deeply sampled blood TCRbeta repertoires that made up the dataset. General findings and caveats noted by the study authors: How much clinical and demographic metadata was included differed by source and by participant, and the metadata was provided uncurated.

CDR1 SGHTA and CDR2 FQGNSA were looked up in the germline V gene. V lost 4 bases and J lost 2 bases, and the count of bases not matched to a germline gene is 2. Reading from cysteine to phenylalanine, the CDR3 counts 15 amino acids. Just the 45-base CDR3 DNA is kept, in frame starting at base 1. As regards this clone: Its antigen is not yet known. Base qualities are not recorded, but no much larger clone differs from it by a single base.

TCRbeta CDR3 regions were amplified from genomic DNA by means of the immunoSEQ Assay, a bias-controlled multiplex PCR. In the paper's pipeline: Within the assay, amplification of reference gene primers was used to estimate how many nucleated cells each sample contained. To quantify the absolute abundance of each unique TCRbeta CDR3 rearrangement, sequence reads were collapsed and filtered. Productive Simpson clonality was computed per sample as the square root of Simpson's diversity index over productive rearrangements. TCRdb took this table from immuneACCESS and kept in-frame rearrangements with V and J called. Such tables lack part of the clones; where checked against another copy, unresolved V genes explain under half of the gap, and the rest is unexplained. V, J and clone size are those of that table, while D and trimming were read from the DNA. In this sample the table shows 200,000 or so clones, approximately 80% of which occur a single time. Around 6.9% of the sample is taken by the ten largest.

Collaborating institutions collected whole blood in K2EDTA tubes following their own protocols. For TCRbeta analysis, collaborator samples were shipped as frozen whole blood, as isolated PBMCs, or as DNA extracted from either sample type. This chain is built from TRBV7-2 and TRBJ2-7; 13 bases in between match TRBD2. The TCR was taken from a human donor with acute or convalescent COVID-19. The donor label of this sample is uncertain. Material: peripheral blood. The nucleotides read TGTGCCAGCAGCTATGGACTAGCGGGAGCCTACGAGCAGTACTTC. It encodes CASSYGLAGAYEQYF. The reference TRBV7-2 and TRBJ2-7 proteins fill in what lies around the CDR3, so the full variable domain reads GAGVSQSPSNKVTEKGKDVELRCDPISGHTALYWYRQSLGQGLEFLIYFQGNSAPDKSGLPSDRFSAERTGGSVSTLTIQRTQQEDSAVYLCASSYGLAGAYEQYFGPGTRLTVT.